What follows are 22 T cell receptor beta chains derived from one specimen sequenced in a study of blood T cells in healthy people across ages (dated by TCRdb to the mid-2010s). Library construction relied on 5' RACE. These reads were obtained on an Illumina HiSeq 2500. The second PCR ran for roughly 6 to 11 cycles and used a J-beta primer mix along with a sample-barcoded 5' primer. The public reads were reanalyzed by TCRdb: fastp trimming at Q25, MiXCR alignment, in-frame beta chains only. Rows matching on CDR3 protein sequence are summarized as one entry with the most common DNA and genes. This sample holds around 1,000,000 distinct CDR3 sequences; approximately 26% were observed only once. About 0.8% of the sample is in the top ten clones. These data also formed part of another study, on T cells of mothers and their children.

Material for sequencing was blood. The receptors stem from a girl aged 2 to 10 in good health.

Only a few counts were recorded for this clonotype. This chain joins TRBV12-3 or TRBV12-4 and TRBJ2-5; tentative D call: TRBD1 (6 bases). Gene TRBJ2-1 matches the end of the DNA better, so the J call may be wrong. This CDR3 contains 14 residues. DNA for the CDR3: TGTGCCAGCAGTTTAGGCTCACAGGGTGGTGAGCAGTTCTTC. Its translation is CASSLGSQGGEQFF.

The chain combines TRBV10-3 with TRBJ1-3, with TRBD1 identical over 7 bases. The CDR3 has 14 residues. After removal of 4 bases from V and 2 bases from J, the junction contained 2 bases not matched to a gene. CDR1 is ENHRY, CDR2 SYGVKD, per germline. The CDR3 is CAISGQGPGNTIYF. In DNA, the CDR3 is TGTGCCATCAGTGGACAGGGACCTGGAAACACCATATATTTT.

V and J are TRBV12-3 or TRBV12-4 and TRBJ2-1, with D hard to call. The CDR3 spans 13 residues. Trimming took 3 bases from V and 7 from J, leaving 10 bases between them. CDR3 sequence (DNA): TGTGCCAGCAGTTTTTTCGCGGAAAATGAGCAGTTCTTC. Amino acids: CASSFFAENEQFF.

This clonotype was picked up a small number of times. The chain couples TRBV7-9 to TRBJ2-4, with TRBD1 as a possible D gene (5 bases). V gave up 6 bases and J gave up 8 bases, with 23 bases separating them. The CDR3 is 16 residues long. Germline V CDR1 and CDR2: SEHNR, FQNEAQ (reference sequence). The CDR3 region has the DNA TGTGCCAGCAGGGATTCAGGGTCCTTTAAAACGGACATTCAGTACTTC. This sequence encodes CASRDSGSFKTDIQYF. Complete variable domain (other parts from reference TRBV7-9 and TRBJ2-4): DTGVSQNPRHKITKRGQNVTFRCDPISEHNRLYWYRQTLGQGPEFLTYFQNEAQLEKSRLLSDRFSAERPKGSFSTLEIQRTEQGDSAMYLCASRDSGSFKTDIQYFGAGTRLSVL.

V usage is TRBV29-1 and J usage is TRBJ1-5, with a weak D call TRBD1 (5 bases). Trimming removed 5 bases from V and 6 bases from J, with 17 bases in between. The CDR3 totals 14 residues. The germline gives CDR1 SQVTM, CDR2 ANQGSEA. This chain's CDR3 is CSVRSREVGQPQHF. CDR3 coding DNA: TGCAGCGTTCGTAGCAGGGAGGTGGGTCAGCCCCAGCATTTT. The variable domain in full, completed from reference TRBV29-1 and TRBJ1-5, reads SAVISQKPSRDICQRGTSLTIQCQVDSQVTMMFWYRQQPGQSLTLIATANQGSEATYESGFVIDKFPISRPNLTFSTLTVSNMSPEDSSIYLCSVRSREVGQPQHFGDGTRLSIL.

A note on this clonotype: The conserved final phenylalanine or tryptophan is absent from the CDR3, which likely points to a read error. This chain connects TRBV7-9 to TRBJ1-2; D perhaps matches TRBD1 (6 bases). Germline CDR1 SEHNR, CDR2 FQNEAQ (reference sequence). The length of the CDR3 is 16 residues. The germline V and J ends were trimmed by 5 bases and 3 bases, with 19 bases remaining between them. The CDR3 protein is CASSPLLEDRYYGYTL. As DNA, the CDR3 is TGTGCCAGCAGCCCATTACTCGAGGACAGATACTATGGCTACACCCTC.

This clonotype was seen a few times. In DNA, the CDR3 is TGCGCCAGCAGCCAAGTGGAGGGCAGCTACGAGCAGTACTTC. It codes for CASSQVEGSYEQYF. The chain combines TRBV4-1 with TRBJ2-7; possibly TRBD2 for D (6 bases). V lost 1 base to trimming and J lost 3 bases, with 10 bases between them. Per germline, CDR1 MGHRA and CDR2 YSYEKL. The CDR3 extends over 14 amino acids.

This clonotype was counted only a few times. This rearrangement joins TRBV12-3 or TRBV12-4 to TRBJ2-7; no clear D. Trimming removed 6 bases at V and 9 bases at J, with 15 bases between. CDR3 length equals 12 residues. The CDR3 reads CASSPRIEGQYF. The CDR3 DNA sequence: TGTGCCAGCAGCCCTCGAATTGAAGGGCAGTACTTC.

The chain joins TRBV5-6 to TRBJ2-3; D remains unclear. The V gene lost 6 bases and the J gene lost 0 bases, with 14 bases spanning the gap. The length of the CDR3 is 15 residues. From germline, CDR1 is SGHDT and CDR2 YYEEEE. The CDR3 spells CASTTLGVSTDTQYF. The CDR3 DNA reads TGTGCCAGCACGACTTTAGGTGTTAGCACAGATACGCAGTATTTT.

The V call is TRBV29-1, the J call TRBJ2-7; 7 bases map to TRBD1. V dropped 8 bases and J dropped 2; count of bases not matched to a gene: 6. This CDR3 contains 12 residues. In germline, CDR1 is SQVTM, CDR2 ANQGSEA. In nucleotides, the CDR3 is TGCAGCATTCTAGGGACAGCCTACGAGCAGTACTTC. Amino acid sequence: CSILGTAYEQYF.

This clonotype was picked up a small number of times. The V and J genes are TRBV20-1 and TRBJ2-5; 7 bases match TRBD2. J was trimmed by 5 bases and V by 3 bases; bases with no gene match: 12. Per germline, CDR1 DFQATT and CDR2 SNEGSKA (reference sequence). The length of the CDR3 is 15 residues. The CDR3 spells CSARAIAGGEETQYF. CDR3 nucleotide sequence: TGCAGTGCTAGGGCCATAGCGGGTGGGGAGGAGACCCAGTACTTC.

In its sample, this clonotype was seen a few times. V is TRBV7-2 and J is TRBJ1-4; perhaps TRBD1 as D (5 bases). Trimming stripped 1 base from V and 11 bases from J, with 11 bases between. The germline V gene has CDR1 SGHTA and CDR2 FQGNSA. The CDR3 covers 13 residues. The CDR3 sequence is CASSLVLGTKLFF. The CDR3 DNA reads TGTGCCAGCAGCTTAGTCCTGGGGACCAAACTGTTTTTT.

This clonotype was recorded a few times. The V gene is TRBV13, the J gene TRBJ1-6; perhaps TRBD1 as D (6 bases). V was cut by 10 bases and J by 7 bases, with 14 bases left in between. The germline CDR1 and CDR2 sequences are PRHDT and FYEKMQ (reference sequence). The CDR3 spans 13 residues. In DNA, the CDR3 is TGTGCCACCACGGTGGGGGGCAATTCACCCCTCCACTTT. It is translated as CATTVGGNSPLHF.

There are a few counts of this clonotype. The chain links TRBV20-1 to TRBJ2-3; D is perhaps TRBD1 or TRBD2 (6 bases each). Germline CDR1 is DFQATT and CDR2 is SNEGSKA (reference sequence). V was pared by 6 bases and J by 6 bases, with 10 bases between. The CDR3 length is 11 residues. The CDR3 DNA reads TGCAGTGCCGGGGGCCGGGATACGCAGTATTTT. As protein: CSAGGRDTQYF.

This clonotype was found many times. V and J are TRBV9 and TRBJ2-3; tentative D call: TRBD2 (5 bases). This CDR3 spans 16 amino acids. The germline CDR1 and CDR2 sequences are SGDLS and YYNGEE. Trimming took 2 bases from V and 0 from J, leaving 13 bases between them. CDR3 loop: CASSVRFGESTDTQYF. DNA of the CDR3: TGTGCCAGCAGCGTTAGATTCGGGGAGAGCACAGATACGCAGTATTTT.

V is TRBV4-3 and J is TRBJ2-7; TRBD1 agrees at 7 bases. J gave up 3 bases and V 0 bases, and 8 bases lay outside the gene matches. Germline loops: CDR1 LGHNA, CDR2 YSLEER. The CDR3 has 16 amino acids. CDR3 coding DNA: TGCGCCAGCAGCCAAGATCGCGCCGGGACAGTCTACGAGCAGTACTTC. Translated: CASSQDRAGTVYEQYF.

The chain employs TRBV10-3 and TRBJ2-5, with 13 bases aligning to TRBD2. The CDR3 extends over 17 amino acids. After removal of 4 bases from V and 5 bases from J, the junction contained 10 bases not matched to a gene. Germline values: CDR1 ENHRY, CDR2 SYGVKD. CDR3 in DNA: TGTGCCATCAGTGTCCAAGGGACTAGCGGGGTACAGGAGACCCAGTACTTC. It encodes CAISVQGTSGVQETQYF.

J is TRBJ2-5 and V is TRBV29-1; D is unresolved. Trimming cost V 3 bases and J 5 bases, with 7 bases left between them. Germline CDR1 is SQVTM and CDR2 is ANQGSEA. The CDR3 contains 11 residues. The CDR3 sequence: CSVDLRETQYF. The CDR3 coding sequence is TGCAGCGTTGATTTGCGCGAGACCCAGTACTTC.

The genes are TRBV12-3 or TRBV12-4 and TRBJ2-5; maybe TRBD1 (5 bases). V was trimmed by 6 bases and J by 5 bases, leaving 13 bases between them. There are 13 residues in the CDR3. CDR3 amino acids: CASSFGRVETQYF. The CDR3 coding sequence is TGTGCCAGCAGCTTTGGCAGGGTGGAGACCCAGTACTTC.

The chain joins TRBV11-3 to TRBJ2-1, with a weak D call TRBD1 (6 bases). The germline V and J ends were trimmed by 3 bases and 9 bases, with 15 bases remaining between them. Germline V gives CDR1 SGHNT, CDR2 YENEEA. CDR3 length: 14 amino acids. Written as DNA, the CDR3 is TGTGCCAGCAGCTTTCAGGGGTTTCGTGGTGAGCAGTTCTTC. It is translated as CASSFQGFRGEQFF.

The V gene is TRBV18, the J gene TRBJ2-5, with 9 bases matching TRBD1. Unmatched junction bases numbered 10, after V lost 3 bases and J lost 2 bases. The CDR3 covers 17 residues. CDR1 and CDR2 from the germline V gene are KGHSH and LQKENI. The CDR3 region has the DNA TGTGCCAGCTCACCTGCCTTGGGGACAGGGATGCAAGAGACCCAGTACTTC. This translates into CASSPALGTGMQETQYF.

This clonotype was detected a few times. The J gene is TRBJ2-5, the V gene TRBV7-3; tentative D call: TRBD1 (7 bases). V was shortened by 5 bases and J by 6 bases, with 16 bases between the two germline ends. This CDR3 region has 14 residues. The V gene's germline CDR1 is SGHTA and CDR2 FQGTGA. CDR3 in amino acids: CASSPQAGGQTQYF. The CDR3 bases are TGTGCCAGCAGCCCCCAGGCAGGGGGGCAGACCCAGTACTTC. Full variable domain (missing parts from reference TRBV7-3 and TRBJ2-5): GAGVSQTPSNKVTEKGKYVELRCDPISGHTALYWYRQSLGQGPEFLIYFQGTGAADDSGLPNDRFFAVRPEGSVSTLKIQRTERGDSAVYLCASSPQAGGQTQYFGPGTRLLVL.